This T cell receptor (beta chain) was sequenced for a study of blood T cell repertoires in COVID-19. In the study overall: The study drew acute and convalescent COVID-19 samples from the United States, Italy and Spain.

CDR3 length: 17 amino acids. J lost 6 bases, V lost 1 base, and 8 bases had no gene match. Per the germline V gene, CDR1 is LGHNT and CDR2 is FRNRAP. Allocation to cohorts depended on clinical history reported by the participants. TCRdb's copy holds only in-frame clones and misses some; the assay was immunoSEQ multiplex PCR. The sample lists about 240,000 clones, approximately 90% occurring once. The source material was PBMCs or T cells enriched from blood (not recorded which). The chain uses TRBV12-5 and TRBJ2-1, with 11 bases identical to TRBD2. This sequence originates from a woman aged 25 to 45 with acute COVID-19. The DNA for the CDR3 is TGTGCTAGTGGTTTGGCAACTACTAGCGGGGGAAGCAATGAGCAGTTCTTC. It yields the protein CASGLATTSGGSNEQFF.